A single sample gave rise to the 27 T cell receptor beta chains below, sequenced in a study of blood T cell repertoires in COVID-19. The method was immunoSEQ multiplex PCR; TCRdb's version includes in-frame clones alone and lacks a portion of them. The top ten clones hold 5.5% of a sample with about 120,000 clones, roughly 72% of them seen once. Material: peripheral blood. Receptors originate from a man aged 60 to 69 with acute or convalescent COVID-19.

The gene calls are TRBV5-1 and TRBJ2-2; weak D call: TRBD2 (5 bases). V gave up 5 bases and J gave up 4 bases, with 9 bases separating them. CDR3 length: 13 residues. Per germline, CDR1 SGHRS and CDR2 YFSETQ. The CDR3 spells CASRARGTGELFF. CDR3 nucleotide sequence: TGCGCCAGCAGGGCTCGGGGCACCGGGGAGCTGTTTTTT.

This clone was detected a few times. The chain employs TRBV29-1 and TRBJ1-1; D call uncertain. V was pared by 7 bases and J by 5 bases, with 14 bases between. This CDR3 has 12 amino acids. CDR1 is SQVTM, CDR2 ANQGSEA, per germline. In DNA form, the CDR3 reads TGCAGCGGGGGAGATTGGCGGACTGAAGCTTTCTTT. The encoded protein is CSGGDWRTEAFF.

This clone was recorded only once. CDR3 protein: CASSVFVGAPYNEQFF. The CDR3 region has the DNA TGTGCCAGCAGCGTCTTCGTGGGGGCCCCCTACAATGAGCAGTTCTTC. The gene calls are TRBV9 and TRBJ2-1; D possibly corresponds to TRBD1 (6 bases). Looked up from germline, CDR1 is SGDLS and CDR2 is YYNGEE. Trimming left V 2 bases short and J 2 bases short, with 14 bases between. The CDR3 has 16 residues.

A single count supports this clone. The chain is built from TRBV24-1 and TRBJ2-3, with 8 bases identical to TRBD1. J was trimmed by 3 bases and V by 10 bases; bases with no gene match: 5. In germline, CDR1 is KGHDR, CDR2 SFDVKD. This CDR3 comprises 13 residues. This chain's CDR3 is CATTGQGTDTQYF. In DNA, the CDR3 is TGTGCCACAACTGGACAGGGAACAGATACGCAGTATTTT.

CDR3 coding DNA: TGTGCCAGCAGTCCCCGGACAGGGACCCTCGACATGAACACTGAAGCTTTCTTT. Translating it yields CASSPRTGTLDMNTEAFF. The genes are TRBV27 and TRBJ1-1; TRBD1 agrees at 8 bases. V dropped 5 bases and J dropped 0; count of bases not matched to a gene: 14. Germline lookup yields CDR1 MNHEY and CDR2 SMNVEV (reference sequence). This CDR3 is 18 amino acids long.

This chain joins TRBV3-1 (or the pseudogene TRBV3-2) and TRBJ2-5; TRBD2 matches at 9 bases. Germline CDR1 is LGHDT and CDR2 is YNNKEL (reference sequence). This CDR3 has 14 residues. The junction had 3 bases not matched to a gene; V was cut back by 3 bases and J by 4 bases. The CDR3 protein is CASSQTSGRETQYF. The DNA for the CDR3 is TGTGCCAGCAGCCAGACTAGCGGAAGAGAGACCCAGTACTTC.

This clone was observed once. V and J are TRBV5-6 and TRBJ2-1, with TRBD1 matching over 8 bases. The germline V gene encodes CDR1 SGHDT and CDR2 YYEEEE. The ends lost 0 bases at V and 4 bases at J; junction bases unmatched: 3. This CDR3 comprises 15 residues. The CDR3: CASSLGTGKYNEQFF. The CDR3, as DNA: TGTGCCAGCAGCTTGGGGACAGGGAAATACAATGAGCAGTTCTTC.

The chain employs TRBV6-5 and TRBJ1-5, with no clear D. V was pared by 6 bases and J by 6 bases, with 9 bases between. The CDR3 loop spans 12 amino acids. From germline, CDR1 is MNHEY and CDR2 SVGAGI. In DNA, the CDR3 is TGTGCCAGCAGGTTCGAGGGTCAGCCCCAGCATTTT. Its translation is CASRFEGQPQHF.

This chain uses TRBV6-5 with TRBJ2-7; weak D call: TRBD1 (6 bases). CDR1 is MNHEY, CDR2 SVGAGI, per germline. V was cut by 6 bases and J by 4 bases, with 19 bases left in between. The CDR3 is 15 residues long. The chain's CDR3 is CASSKRQELEYEQYF. In nucleotides, the CDR3 is TGTGCCAGCAGCAAACGACAGGAACTAGAGTACGAGCAGTACTTC.

This clone occurred a few times. V is TRBV7-9 and J is TRBJ1-2, with D uncertain. Germline V gene lookup returns CDR1 SEHNR and CDR2 FQNEAQ (reference sequence). The CDR3 extends over 15 amino acids. V was shortened by 1 base and J by 4 bases, with 13 bases between the two germline ends. CDR3 region: CASSLGEGPLYGYTF. The CDR3 nucleotides read TGTGCCAGCAGCTTAGGCGAGGGTCCCCTCTATGGCTACACCTTC. Drawing the rest from reference TRBV7-9 and TRBJ1-2, the complete variable domain is DTGVSQNPRHKITKRGQNVTFRCDPISEHNRLYWYRQTLGQGPEFLTYFQNEAQLEKSRLLSDRFSAERPKGSFSTLEIQRTEQGDSAMYLCASSLGEGPLYGYTFGSGTRLTVV.

The rearrangement links TRBV24-1 to TRBJ2-3, with TRBD2 matching over 8 bases. There are 16 residues in the CDR3. The V and J ends lost 4 bases and 2 bases, in that order; junction bases with no gene match: 7. CDR1 and CDR2 (germline): KGHDR, SFDVKD. DNA for the CDR3: TGTGCCACCAGTGAACCGAGCGGGAGTTTCACAGATACGCAGTATTTT. As protein: CATSEPSGSFTDTQYF.

The V and J genes are TRBV27 and TRBJ1-1, with 9 nucleotides matching TRBD1. This CDR3 is built from 14 residues. Trimming removed 4 bases from V and 4 bases from J; junction bases left unmatched: 4. The germline gives CDR1 MNHEY, CDR2 SMNVEV (reference sequence). The CDR3 coding sequence is TGTGCCAGCAGTTCATTACAGGGGGCCACTGAAGCTTTCTTT. Its protein product is CASSSLQGATEAFF.

There are a few counts of this clone. The V call is TRBV6-1, the J call TRBJ1-6; a weak D match, TRBD1 (6 bases). CDR3 length equals 15 residues. Germline CDR1 and CDR2: MNHNS and SASEGT. The ends were cut back, 3 bases at V and 5 bases at J, with 11 bases in the middle. CDR3 region: CASSDRQANNSPLHF. CDR3 sequence (DNA): TGTGCCAGCAGTGACCGACAGGCGAATAATTCACCCCTCCACTTT.

The sample holds a few counts of this clone. V and J are TRBV2 and TRBJ2-2, with TRBD2 identical over 8 bases. V dropped 8 bases and J dropped 0; count of bases not matched to a gene: 5. There are 15 residues in the CDR3. Germline values: CDR1 SNHLY, CDR2 FYNNEI. The CDR3 coding sequence is TGTGCCAGCTATCGCGGGGGGACGAACACCGGGGAGCTGTTTTTT. Residues: CASYRGGTNTGELFF.

The chain uses TRBV7-3 and TRBJ2-6, with 11 positions matching TRBD2. The germline gives CDR1 SGHTA, CDR2 FQGTGA. Losses at the gene ends were 5 bases for V and 0 bases for J; bases not matched to a gene: 9. This CDR3 has 19 residues. CDR3 loop: CASSNPGLAVPSGANVLTF. The CDR3 coding sequence is TGTGCCAGCAGCAATCCGGGACTAGCGGTGCCCTCTGGGGCCAACGTCCTGACTTTC.

The chain joins TRBV18 to TRBJ2-5; D may be TRBD1 (6 bases). The V and J ends lost 3 bases and 0 bases respectively, with 14 bases between them. Per germline, CDR1 KGHSH and CDR2 LQKENI. This CDR3 region has 16 residues. The CDR3 sequence: CASSPLPHRDQETQYF. The DNA of the CDR3 is TGTGCCAGCTCACCTCTTCCGCACAGGGACCAAGAGACCCAGTACTTC.

This clone showed up just a few times. The chain carries TRBV12-3 or TRBV12-4 and TRBJ1-1, with a tentative D call TRBD1 (6 bases). V shed 9 bases and J shed 8 bases, with 13 bases lying between them. CDR3 length: 11 amino acids. The CDR3 spells CASSYRGEAFF. The CDR3 nucleotides are TGTGCCAGTTCTTATAGGGGGGAAGCTTTCTTT.

V gene TRBV19 combines with J gene TRBJ1-5, with 8 positions matching TRBD1. Losses at the gene ends were 7 bases for V and 4 bases for J; bases not matched to a gene: 12. The CDR3 totals 16 residues. The germline CDR1 and CDR2 sequences are LNHDA and SQIVND (reference sequence). For the CDR3, the DNA is TGTGCCAGTATCCGGCGGGGACAGGCTCCAAATCAGCCCCAGCATTTT. It translates to CASIRRGQAPNQPQHF.

V is TRBV18 and J is TRBJ2-1; no definite D call. Germline V gene lookup returns CDR1 KGHSH and CDR2 LQKENI. The V gene lost 3 bases and the J gene lost 9 bases, with 6 bases spanning the gap. The CDR3 consists of 11 residues. The CDR3, as DNA: TGTGCCAGCTCACCTTCCGGTGAGCAGTTCTTC. Translated: CASSPSGEQFF.

The V and J genes are TRBV28 and TRBJ1-5; 7 nucleotides line up with TRBD1. The CDR3 sequence is 14 residues long. The germline CDR1 and CDR2 sequences are MDHEN and SYDVKM. Trimming took 6 bases from V and 9 from J; bases not matched to a gene: 11. The CDR3, as DNA: TGTGCCAGCAGCGCGACAGGGTATGCGAGGCCCCAGCATTTT. Protein product: CASSATGYARPQHF.

Comment on this clone: Other DNA sequences within the sample encode an identical CDR3. The chain employs TRBV30 and TRBJ1-1; D unresolved. CDR3 length: 12 residues. CDR1 is GTSNPN, CDR2 SVGIG, per germline (reference sequence). The V and J ends lost 2 bases and 1 base respectively, with 5 bases between them. The CDR3 sequence is CAWSRRNTEAFF. In DNA, the CDR3 is TGTGCCTGGAGTAGGAGGAACACTGAAGCTTTCTTT.

The DNA for the CDR3 is TGTGCCAGCAGTGAAGTGAACGGGGTACAGCCCCAGCATTTT. Protein: CASSEVNGVQPQHF. The J gene is TRBJ1-5, the V gene TRBV6-1; D unresolved. Germline V CDR1 and CDR2: MNHNS, SASEGT. This CDR3 spans 14 amino acids. The V and J ends lost 1 base and 7 bases respectively, with 11 bases between them.

CDR3 in DNA: TGTGCTAGTGGAGGACCAGCGGGAGTATACGAGCAGTACTTC. Protein product: CASGGPAGVYEQYF. The chain employs TRBV12-5 and TRBJ2-7; TRBD2 agrees at 8 bases. The CDR3 consists of 14 residues. Germline lookup yields CDR1 LGHNT and CDR2 FRNRAP. J was trimmed by 4 bases and V by 6 bases; bases with no gene match: 8.

V gene TRBV6-5 combines with J gene TRBJ2-7; 8 bases line up with TRBD2. V was pared by 0 bases and J by 2 bases, with 3 bases of the junction left unmatched. This CDR3 is 15 amino acids long. Germline V gives CDR1 MNHEY, CDR2 SVGAGI. CDR3 loop: CASSYSGGGPYEQYF. CDR3 nucleotide sequence: TGTGCCAGCAGTTACTCGGGCGGGGGGCCCTACGAGCAGTACTTC.

The chain links TRBV2 to TRBJ1-1, with D possibly matching TRBD1 (5 bases). The CDR3 extends over 12 amino acids. V lost 6 bases to trimming and J lost 14 bases, with 19 bases between them. Germline CDR1 SNHLY, CDR2 FYNNEI. Here the CDR3 reads CASRVSQGGSFF. In DNA, the CDR3 is TGTGCCAGCAGGGTTTCCCAGGGTGGATCCTTCTTT.

This chain links TRBV12-5 with TRBJ1-2; D is uncertain. Germline lookup yields CDR1 LGHNT and CDR2 FRNRAP. CDR3 length equals 13 residues. V shed 7 bases and J shed 7 bases, with 16 bases lying between them. DNA for the CDR3: TGTGCTAGTGCCTCGCCGGGAGTAAGTGGCTACACCTTC. Its translation: CASASPGVSGYTF.

This clone occurred once. The chain couples TRBV6-4 to TRBJ1-2, with TRBD1 matching 8 bases. The CDR3 length is 15 residues. Trimming cost V 0 bases and J 4 bases; bases outside gene matches: 4. Germline-derived CDR1 and CDR2 are MRHNA and SNTAGT. DNA for the CDR3: TGTGCCAGCAGTGACTCTCCCGGACAGGGCTATGGCTACACCTTC. Residues: CASSDSPGQGYGYTF.